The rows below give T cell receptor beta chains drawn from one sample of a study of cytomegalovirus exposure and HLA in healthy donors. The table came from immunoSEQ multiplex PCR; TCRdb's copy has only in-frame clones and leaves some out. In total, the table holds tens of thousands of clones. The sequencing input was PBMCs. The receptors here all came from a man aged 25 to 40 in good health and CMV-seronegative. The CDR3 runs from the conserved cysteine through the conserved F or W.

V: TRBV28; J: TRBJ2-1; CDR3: CASNRDIGQHEQFF
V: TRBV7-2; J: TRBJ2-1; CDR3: CASSSVTGGMNEQFF
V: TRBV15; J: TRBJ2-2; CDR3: CATVRNTGELFF
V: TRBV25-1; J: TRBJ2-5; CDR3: CASSEGPETQYF
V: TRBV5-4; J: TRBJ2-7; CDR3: CASSLARLAGEKKREQYF
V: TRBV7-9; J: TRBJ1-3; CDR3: CASSLGEGLSGNTIYF
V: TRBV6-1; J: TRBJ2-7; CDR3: CASSKNFLAYEQYF
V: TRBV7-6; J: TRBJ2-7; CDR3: CASSLLSGTGSIEQYF
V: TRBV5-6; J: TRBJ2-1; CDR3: CASSLVLASSDNEQFF
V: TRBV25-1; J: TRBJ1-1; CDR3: CATRDIFEAFF
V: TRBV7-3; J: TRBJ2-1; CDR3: CASSPTTGDNEQFF
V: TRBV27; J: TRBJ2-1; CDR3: CASSSLAIRSNEQFF
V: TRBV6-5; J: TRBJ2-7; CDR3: CASSRQGVYEQYF
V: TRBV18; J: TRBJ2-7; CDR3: CASSPRDVLISYEQYF
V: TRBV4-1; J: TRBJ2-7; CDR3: CASSLRGNEQYF
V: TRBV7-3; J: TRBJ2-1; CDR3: CASSLTPLSYNEQFF
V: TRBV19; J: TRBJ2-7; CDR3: CASSIDPRIHEQYF
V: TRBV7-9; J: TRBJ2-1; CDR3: CASSWGTSDKQFF
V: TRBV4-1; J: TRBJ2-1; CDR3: CASGSYNEQFF
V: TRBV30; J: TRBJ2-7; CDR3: CAWSVQDRYEQYF
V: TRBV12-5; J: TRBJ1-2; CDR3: CASGLVQANYGYTF
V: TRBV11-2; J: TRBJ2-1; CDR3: CASSFELADEQFF
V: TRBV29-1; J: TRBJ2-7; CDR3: CSVRTSVTYEQYF
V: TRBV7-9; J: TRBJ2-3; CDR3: CASSLGDGGQVSDTQYF
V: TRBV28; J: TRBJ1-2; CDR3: CASVSKQGYTF
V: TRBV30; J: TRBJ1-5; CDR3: CAWSAGGIVNQPQHF
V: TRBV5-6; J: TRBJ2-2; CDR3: CASSLDRGVGELFF
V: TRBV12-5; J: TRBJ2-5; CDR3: CASGSGSRGNQETQYF
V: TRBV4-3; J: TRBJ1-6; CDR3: CASSQVLNSPLHF
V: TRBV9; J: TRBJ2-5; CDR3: CASSVGGGLETQYF
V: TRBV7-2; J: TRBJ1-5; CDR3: CASTRDTDQPQHF
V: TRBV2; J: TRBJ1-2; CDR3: CASTRGQGYGYTF
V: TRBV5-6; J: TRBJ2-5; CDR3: CASSPGEQETQYF
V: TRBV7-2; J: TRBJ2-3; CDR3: CASSLALAGNTDTQYF
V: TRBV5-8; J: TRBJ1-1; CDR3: CASSFDRNTEAFF
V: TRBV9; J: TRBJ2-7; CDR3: CASSVEGGRAFYEQYF
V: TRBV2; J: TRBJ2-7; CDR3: CASSDPDVGTGGYEQYF
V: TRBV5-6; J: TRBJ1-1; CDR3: CASSSTGRTEAFF